Following are 14 T cell receptor beta chains from one sample sequenced in a study of cytomegalovirus exposure and HLA in healthy donors. The study ran its PCR with 60 Vbeta and 13 Jbeta primers. Measured with immunoSEQ multiplex PCR; TCRdb has only the in-frame clones, and not every one. The sample includes more than 95,000 clones, 70% to 75% of them seen just once. The source material was PBMCs. All receptors come from a man aged 40-49 years in good health and CMV-seronegative.

This clone turned up a few times. The chain employs TRBV7-2 and TRBJ2-3; D may be TRBD2 (7 bases). V lost 4 bases to trimming and J lost 8 bases, with 19 bases between them. Germline-derived CDR1 and CDR2 are SGHTA and FQGNSA. There are 15 residues in the CDR3. The CDR3, as DNA: TGTGCCAGCAGCTCCAGTAGGGGGGGGGCGGGTACGCAGTATTTT. Translating gives CASSSSRGGAGTQYF.

The chain recombines TRBV29-1 with TRBJ2-1, with a possible D match to TRBD2 (6 bases). Germline-derived CDR1 and CDR2 are SQVTM and ANQGSEA. Trimming took 3 bases from V and 5 from J, leaving 8 bases between them. This CDR3 region has 12 residues. CDR3 in amino acids: CSVDRTNNEQFF. CDR3 DNA: TGCAGCGTTGATAGGACTAACAATGAGCAGTTCTTC.

This clone appeared a few times. The genes are TRBV28 and TRBJ2-7, with a weak D call TRBD1 (6 bases). The CDR3 has 16 amino acids. V was shortened by 5 bases and J by 2 bases, with 19 bases between the two germline ends. The V gene's germline CDR1 is MDHEN and CDR2 SYDVKM. The CDR3 bases are TGTGCCAGCAGTCCCGGACAGTTCTTCCCGACCTACGAGCAGTACTTC. Encoded protein: CASSPGQFFPTYEQYF.

The chain is built from TRBV18 and TRBJ1-3; D might be TRBD1 (5 bases). Trimming left V 3 bases short and J 1 base short, with 10 bases between. The germline V gene encodes CDR1 KGHSH and CDR2 LQKENI. The CDR3 totals 15 residues. This chain's CDR3 is CASSPPGASGNTIYF. The CDR3 DNA follows: TGTGCCAGCTCACCCCCTGGGGCTTCTGGAAACACCATATATTTT. Combining the CDR3 with reference TRBV18 and TRBJ1-3 gives the whole variable domain NAGVMQNPRHLVRRRGQEARLRCSPMKGHSHVYWYRQLPEEGLKFMVYLQKENIIDESGMPKERFSAEFPKEGPSILRIQQVVRGDSAAYFCASSPPGASGNTIYFGEGSWLTVV.

The V gene is TRBV7-2, the J gene TRBJ2-3; D not resolved. The CDR3 loop spans 15 amino acids. V lost 1 base and J 2 bases, leaving 10 bases between the germline ends. CDR1 and CDR2 (germline): SGHTA, FQGNSA. The CDR3 DNA is TGTGCCAGCAGCTTAGGTCTCTTCTTCACAGATACGCAGTATTTT. This encodes CASSLGLFFTDTQYF.

This chain joins TRBV27 and TRBJ2-2; D might be TRBD2 (5 bases). Germline loops: CDR1 MNHEY, CDR2 SMNVEV (reference sequence). The length of the CDR3 is 15 residues. The V end lost 2 bases, the J end lost 7 bases, and 14 bases lay between the germline ends. The CDR3 sequence: CASSLLLGEVGELFF. The CDR3 coding sequence is TGTGCCAGCAGTTTACTTCTGGGAGAGGTCGGGGAGCTGTTTTTT.

The V gene is TRBV29-1, the J gene TRBJ2-5; 13 bases match TRBD2. Germline V gene sequence: CDR1 SQVTM, CDR2 ANQGSEA. The CDR3 is made up of 13 amino acids. After removal of 6 bases from V and 5 bases from J, the junction contained 3 bases not matched to a gene. Here the CDR3 DNA reads TGCAGCGTGGCACTAGCGGGAGGGGAGACCCAGTACTTC. Amino acids: CSVALAGGETQYF.

This clone showed up just a few times. This chain joins TRBV18 and TRBJ1-1, with 8 nucleotides matching TRBD1. With 2 bases clipped from V and 6 bases from J, the junction kept 5 bases outside the gene matches. The CDR3 has 14 residues. Germline assignment: CDR1 KGHSH and CDR2 LQKENI. The CDR3 DNA reads TGTGCCAGCTCACCAGGCTTACAGGGGGCTGAAGCTTTCTTT. Translating gives CASSPGLQGAEAFF.

The chain uses TRBV30 and TRBJ2-7, with D maybe TRBD1 (7 bases). CDR1 GTSNPN and CDR2 SVGIG come from the germline V gene (reference sequence). CDR3 length equals 14 residues. With 0 bases removed from V and 7 bases from J, the gap between germline ends came to 16 bases. The CDR3 DNA sequence: TGTGCCTGGAGTGTACCTGAGGGGGCGGGAGAGCAGTACTTC. It encodes CAWSVPEGAGEQYF.

CDR3 DNA: TGTGCCAGCAGTGCTGGGACAGGCAAAAATTCACCCCTCCACTTT. This codes for CASSAGTGKNSPLHF. The rearrangement links TRBV2 to TRBJ1-6, with 8 nucleotides matching TRBD1. The CDR3 contains 15 residues. Germline CDR1 and CDR2: SNHLY and FYNNEI. V was pared by 4 bases and J by 7 bases, with 6 bases of the junction left unmatched.

The chain has TRBV5-1 and TRBJ1-1; TRBD1 matches 7 bases. V shed 3 bases and J 0 bases; nucleotides not matched to a gene: 2. The CDR3 is made up of 14 amino acids. CDR1 is SGHRS and CDR2 is YFSETQ in the germline V gene. This CDR3 is CASSWGQMNTEAFF. CDR3 nucleotides: TGCGCCAGCAGCTGGGGACAGATGAACACTGAAGCTTTCTTT. Complete variable domain (other parts from reference TRBV5-1 and TRBJ1-1): KAGVTQTPRYLIKTRGQQVTLSCSPISGHRSVSWYQQTPGQGLQFLFEYFSETQRNKGNFPGRFSGRQFSNSRSEMNVSTLELGDSALYLCASSWGQMNTEAFFGQGTRLTVV.

The chain uses TRBV4-1 and TRBJ2-3; D unresolved. The CDR3 covers 15 residues. The germline V and J ends were trimmed by 2 bases and 4 bases, with 13 bases remaining between them. CDR1 and CDR2 (germline): MGHRA, YSYEKL. CDR3 nucleotides: TGCGCCAGCAGCCAACAACGGTCCCACGCAGATACGCAGTATTTT. Translated, it gives CASSQQRSHADTQYF.

V is TRBV13 and J is TRBJ1-1, with a tentative D call TRBD1 (5 bases). With 0 bases removed from V and 3 bases from J, the gap between germline ends came to 5 bases. CDR1 PRHDT and CDR2 FYEKMQ come from the germline V gene (reference sequence). The length of the CDR3 is 13 residues. CDR3: CASSLGGDTEAFF. The DNA of the CDR3 is TGTGCCAGCAGCTTAGGAGGGGACACTGAAGCTTTCTTT.

The chain recombines TRBV5-1 with TRBJ1-5; D not resolved. The V and J ends lost 1 base and 8 bases respectively, with 16 bases between them. The CDR3 has 15 residues. Germline V gene lookup returns CDR1 SGHRS and CDR2 YFSETQ. CDR3 in amino acids: CASSLRPLESEPQHF. The CDR3 nucleotides are TGCGCCAGCAGCTTGCGGCCCCTAGAGAGCGAGCCCCAGCATTTT.